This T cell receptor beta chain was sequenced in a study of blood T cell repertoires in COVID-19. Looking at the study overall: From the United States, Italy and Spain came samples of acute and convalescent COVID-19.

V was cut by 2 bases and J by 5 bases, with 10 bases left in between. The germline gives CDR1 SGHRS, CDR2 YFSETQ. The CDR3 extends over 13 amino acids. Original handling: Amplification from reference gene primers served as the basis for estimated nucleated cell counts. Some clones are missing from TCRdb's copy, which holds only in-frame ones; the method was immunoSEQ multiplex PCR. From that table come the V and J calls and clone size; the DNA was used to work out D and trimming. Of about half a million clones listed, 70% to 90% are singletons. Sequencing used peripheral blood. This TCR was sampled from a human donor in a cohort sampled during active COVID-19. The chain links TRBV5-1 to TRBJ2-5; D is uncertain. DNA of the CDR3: TGCGCCAGCAGCTTCCAAGTTAGCGAGACCCAGTACTTC. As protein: CASSFQVSETQYF.